The following is a T cell receptor (beta chain) sequence with its context. This sample was included in a study of blood T cell repertoires in COVID-19. Study as a whole: The United States, Italy and Spain supplied acute and convalescent COVID-19 samples. PBMCs, B-cell-depleted T cells, or T cells were the source of the cDNA or gDNA that made up the material.

Trimming cost V 3 bases and J 6 bases, with 6 bases left between them. CDR3 size: 12 residues. The V gene's germline CDR1 is SEHNR and CDR2 FQNEAQ (reference sequence). As handled by the study authors: Estimates of nucleated cell counts were drawn from the amplification of reference gene primers. Some clones are missing from TCRdb's copy, which holds only in-frame ones; the method was immunoSEQ multiplex PCR. V and J calls and clone size are as listed in that table; D and trimming were resolved from the DNA. In the table there are 150,000 or so clones, around 85% of which are singletons. The chain carries TRBV7-9 and TRBJ1-3; no reliable D call. Sequencing input: peripheral blood. The TCR was taken from a woman aged 60-70 years with acute or convalescent COVID-19. CDR3 sequence (DNA): TGTGCCAGCAGCTTTTCCCAAAACACCATATATTTT. This translates into CASSFSQNTIYF.